This T cell receptor (beta chain) emerged from a study of regulatory T cells in long-lasting Graves disease. Germline V CDR1 and CDR2: MDHEN, SYDVKM. V lost 5 bases and J 3 bases, leaving 10 bases between the germline ends. This CDR3 contains 14 residues. Specified time point: newly diagnosed GD, antithyroid drugs for less than 3 months. PBMC-extracted RNA yielded the TCR library. Sequencing libraries for TCR beta were prepared with iRepertoire HTBI primers and Arm-PCR of CDR3 regions. TCRdb redid the calling of the multiplex PCR reads with MiXCR, one entry per CDR3 protein. The top ten clones hold around 37% of a sample with 300,000 to 400,000 distinct CDR3 sequences, 15% to 20% of them seen once. This clonotype was observed a few times.

This sequence was found in a female donor with Graves disease. Here the sequenced sample was peripheral blood mononuclear cells (PBMCs), taken at new diagnosis, from a patient treated with antithyroid drugs. The gene calls are TRBV28 and TRBJ1-4; D call uncertain. The CDR3 loop is CASSVGRANEKLFF. The CDR3 DNA reads TGTGCCAGCAGTGTAGGGCGCGCTAATGAAAAACTGTTTTTT. Filled out from reference TRBV28 and TRBJ1-4, the complete variable domain reads DVKVTQSSRYLVKRTGEKVFLECVQDMDHENMFWYRQDPGLGLRLIYFSYDVKMKEKGDIPEGYSVSREKKERFSLILESASTNQTSMYLCASSVGRANEKLFFGSGTQLSVL.